The 32 T cell receptor beta chains below come from one sample, sequenced in a study of monozygotic twins with inflammatory bowel disease. Following a re-call of the 5' RACE reads, TCRdb has one entry per CDR3 protein and lacks DNA. The sample table sets out roughly 170,000 distinct CDR3 sequences. The sequenced sample consisted of blood. Receptors originate from a human donor with ulcerative colitis or Crohn's disease, or a healthy co-twin of an affected twin (not recorded which).

This rearrangement joins TRBV6-5 to TRBJ1-4; TCRdb proposes TRBD1, but this gene call is untestable without DNA. This CDR3 is built from 13 residues. The V gene's germline CDR1 is MNHEY and CDR2 SVGAGI. The CDR3 sequence is CASSLRGNEKLFF.

This chain's CDR3 is CSASGGYEQYF. This chain connects TRBV20-1 to TRBJ2-7; the TCRdb call, TRBD1, lacks DNA for checking. Germline lookup yields CDR1 DFQATT and CDR2 SNEGSKA (reference sequence). This CDR3 region has 11 residues.

The chain carries TRBV30 and TRBJ2-7; TCRdb lists TRBD2, though no DNA is available to test this call. This CDR3 has 11 residues. Germline CDR1 is GTSNPN and CDR2 is SVGIG (reference sequence). CDR3 sequence: CAWRHSGGQYF.

The V and J genes are TRBV15 and TRBJ1-3; TCRdb names TRBD1, which stays unverified in the absence of DNA. Per germline, CDR1 LNHNV and CDR2 YYDKDF (reference sequence). This CDR3 has 16 residues. CDR3 sequence: CATSTGTLAGGNTIYF.

The chain combines TRBV6-5 with TRBJ1-5; TCRdb's D call of TRBD1 is untestable without DNA. The germline CDR1 and CDR2 sequences are MNHEY and SVGAGI. This CDR3 contains 17 residues. CDR3: CASSSFGGAEWDQPQHF.

The chain employs TRBV6-1 and TRBJ1-2. CDR3 length: 15 amino acids. Germline values: CDR1 MNHNS, CDR2 SASEGT. The CDR3 sequence: CASSELIEGISGYTF.

The chain recombines TRBV15 with TRBJ2-5; TCRdb selects TRBD2, and the lack of DNA leaves this call unchecked. The CDR3 length is 15 residues. Looked up from germline, CDR1 is LNHNV and CDR2 is YYDKDF (reference sequence). The CDR3 sequence is CATSRDGRAQETQYF.

The rearrangement uses TRBV18 and TRBJ2-2. Germline lookup yields CDR1 KGHSH and CDR2 LQKENI. The CDR3 has 15 residues. This CDR3 is CASSRGRQNTGELFF.

V gene TRBV20-1 combines with J gene TRBJ2-7; absent DNA, TCRdb's TRBD1 call cannot be checked. There are 12 residues in the CDR3. The V gene's germline CDR1 is DFQATT and CDR2 SNEGSKA (reference sequence). The CDR3 reads CSARDRDTLPYF.

V gene TRBV5-1 combines with J gene TRBJ1-6; the TCRdb call, TRBD1, lacks DNA for checking. Germline CDR1 is SGHRS and CDR2 is YFSETQ. This CDR3 contains 15 residues. CDR3: CASSPGQSPNSPLHF. Using reference TRBV5-1 and TRBJ1-6 for the parts outside the CDR3, the full variable domain is KAGVTQTPRYLIKTRGQQVTLSCSPISGHRSVSWYQQTPGQGLQFLFEYFSETQRNKGNFPGRFSGRQFSNSRSEMNVSTLELGDSALYLCASSPGQSPNSPLHFGNGTRLTVT.

The chain links TRBV3-1 to TRBJ1-2; there is no DNA to check the TCRdb D call of TRBD1. This CDR3 comprises 15 residues. Germline V gene data show CDR1 as LGHDT and CDR2 as YNNKEL (reference sequence). This CDR3 reads CASSPGGAGAYGYTF.

CDR3 region: CATSRDPTGADTF. This rearrangement joins TRBV15 to TRBJ1-2; lacking DNA, the TRBD1 call made by TCRdb goes unchecked. Germline V gives CDR1 LNHNV, CDR2 YYDKDF (reference sequence). The CDR3 loop spans 13 amino acids.

The chain links TRBV14 to TRBJ2-3; TCRdb indicates TRBD1, and absent DNA this call remains unverified. The CDR3 covers 13 residues. Per germline, CDR1 SGHDN and CDR2 FVKESK. Here the CDR3 reads CASSQQGADTQYF.

The chain uses TRBV27 and TRBJ1-6; TCRdb's D call of TRBD1 is untestable without DNA. The CDR3 contains 16 residues. Germline V gene lookup returns CDR1 MNHEY and CDR2 SMNVEV (reference sequence). CDR3 region: CASSRSSGRVVSPLHF.

The J gene is TRBJ2-7, the V gene TRBV29-1; the TRBD1 assignment by TCRdb is unverifiable without DNA. This CDR3 region has 13 residues. Germline V gives CDR1 SQVTM, CDR2 ANQGSEA. The CDR3 sequence is CSVRGVGSYEQYF.

The chain has TRBV12-3 or TRBV12-4 and TRBJ2-1; TCRdb's D call of TRBD1 is untestable without DNA. This CDR3 region has 14 residues. This chain's CDR3 is CASSFGRMGDEQFF.

This clonotype is identified as medium-sized from frequency. The chain carries TRBV5-1 and TRBJ1-1; TCRdb's assignment of TRBD1 cannot be checked, as there is no DNA. There are 14 residues in the CDR3. Germline V gene data show CDR1 as SGHRS and CDR2 as YFSETQ. The CDR3 sequence: CASSLAGTDTEAFF.

CDR3 amino acids: CASGARGAQETQYF. The rearrangement links TRBV5-1 to TRBJ2-5; the TCRdb D gene call, TRBD1, has no DNA to confirm it. CDR1 and CDR2 (germline): SGHRS, YFSETQ. CDR3 length: 14 residues.

This chain uses TRBV18 with TRBJ2-7; as DNA is missing, the TRBD2 call by TCRdb cannot be tested. The CDR3 loop spans 14 amino acids. Germline CDR1 KGHSH, CDR2 LQKENI. CDR3 in amino acids: CASSPGAGAYEQYF.

The chain recombines TRBV5-1 with TRBJ1-5; TCRdb designates TRBD1, a call that cannot be tested without DNA. The CDR3 length is 15 residues. Germline loops: CDR1 SGHRS, CDR2 YFSETQ. This CDR3 is CASSLEGRENQPQHF. Looking up the rest from reference TRBV5-1 and TRBJ1-5 gives the full variable domain: KAGVTQTPRYLIKTRGQQVTLSCSPISGHRSVSWYQQTPGQGLQFLFEYFSETQRNKGNFPGRFSGRQFSNSRSEMNVSTLELGDSALYLCASSLEGRENQPQHFGDGTRLSIL.

The chain combines TRBV5-4 with TRBJ2-5; TCRdb returns TRBD2, unconfirmable since there is no DNA. The CDR3 has 15 residues. Germline CDR1 is SGHNT and CDR2 is YYREEE (reference sequence). The CDR3 loop is CASSPTGSLQKTQYF.

The chain employs TRBV3-1 and TRBJ2-2. The germline CDR1 and CDR2 sequences are LGHDT and YNNKEL (reference sequence). This CDR3 is 15 amino acids long. Here the CDR3 reads CASSQEGANTGELFF.

This chain uses TRBV11-3 with TRBJ1-1; as DNA is missing, the TRBD1 call by TCRdb cannot be tested. The CDR3 is 13 amino acids. Germline CDR1 is SGHNT and CDR2 is YENEEA. The CDR3 reads CASSIRDRTEAFF.

V gene TRBV7-7 combines with J gene TRBJ2-7. The CDR3 totals 14 residues. Germline CDR1 reads SSHAT; CDR2 reads FNYEAQ (reference sequence). Here the CDR3 reads CASSKDHGDREQYF.

CDR3 sequence: CSASSALRRDYEQYF. The chain is built from TRBV20-1 and TRBJ2-7; TCRdb outputs TRBD1, but without DNA this stays unchecked. Germline-derived CDR1 and CDR2 are DFQATT and SNEGSKA (reference sequence). This CDR3 is 15 amino acids long.

This chain connects TRBV5-1 to TRBJ2-1; no DNA is available, so the TRBD2 call from TCRdb remains unchecked. CDR3 length: 18 amino acids. Germline CDR1 is SGHRS and CDR2 is YFSETQ. CDR3 protein: CASKMGLAGGFRPNEQFF.

V usage is TRBV30 and J usage is TRBJ1-6. CDR3 length equals 17 residues. In germline, CDR1 is GTSNPN, CDR2 SVGIG (reference sequence). CDR3 loop: CAGTHTRTSSYNSPLHF. The whole variable domain, remainder taken from reference TRBV30 and TRBJ1-6, is SQTIHQWPATLVQPVGSPLSLECTVEGTSNPNLYWYRQAAGRGLQLLFYSVGIGQISSEVPQNLSASRPQDRQFILSSKKLLLSDSGFYLCAGTHTRTSSYNSPLHFGNGTRLTVT.

This chain connects TRBV6-6 to TRBJ1-1. The CDR3 is 12 amino acids. Looked up from germline, CDR1 is MNHNY and CDR2 is SVGAGI (reference sequence). This chain's CDR3 is CASSFQPTEAFF.

The rearrangement joins TRBV5-4 to TRBJ2-7; TCRdb lists TRBD1, though no DNA is available to test this call. The CDR3 has 15 amino acids. Germline lookup yields CDR1 SGHNT and CDR2 YYREEE (reference sequence). This chain's CDR3 is CASRMGLDGSREQYF.

This chain connects TRBV18 to TRBJ1-1. The CDR3 runs to 16 residues. CDR1 and CDR2 from the germline V gene are KGHSH and LQKENI. CDR3 loop: CASSPRGLDLNTEAFF.

This chain connects TRBV7-6 to TRBJ1-4. The length of the CDR3 is 12 residues. Germline V CDR1 and CDR2: SGHVS, FNYEAQ. CDR3 sequence reads: CASTGEVEKLFF.

CDR3 protein: CASSNRDSGPSSYNEQFF. The gene calls are TRBV5-5 and TRBJ2-1; TCRdb lists TRBD2, though no DNA is available to test this call. The CDR3 contains 18 residues. Germline CDR1 reads SGHKS; CDR2 reads YYEKEE (reference sequence). Supplemented by reference TRBV5-5 and TRBJ2-1, the full variable domain reads DAGVTQSPTHLIKTRGQQVTLRCSPISGHKSVSWYQQVLGQGPQFIFQYYEKEERGRGNFPDRFSARQFPNYSSELNVNALLLGDSALYLCASSNRDSGPSSYNEQFFGPGTRLTVL.